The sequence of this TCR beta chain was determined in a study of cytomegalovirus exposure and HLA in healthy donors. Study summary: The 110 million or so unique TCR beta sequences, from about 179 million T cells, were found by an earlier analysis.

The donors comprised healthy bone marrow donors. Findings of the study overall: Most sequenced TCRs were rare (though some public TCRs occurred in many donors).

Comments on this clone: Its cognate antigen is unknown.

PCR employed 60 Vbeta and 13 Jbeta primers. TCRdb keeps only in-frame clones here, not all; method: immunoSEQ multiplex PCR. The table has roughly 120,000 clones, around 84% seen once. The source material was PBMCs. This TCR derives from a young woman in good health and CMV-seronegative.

The CDR3 DNA follows: TGTGCCTGGAGGGGGAGGCGGGCCACCGGGGAGCTGTTTTTT. It encodes CAWRGRRATGELFF. This chain uses TRBV30 with TRBJ2-2, with a tentative D call TRBD2 (6 bases). The CDR3 extends over 14 amino acids. Germline CDR1 is GTSNPN and CDR2 is SVGIG (reference sequence). V lost 3 bases and J 4 bases, leaving 12 bases between the germline ends.